One and the same sample provided the 9 T cell receptor beta chains below, sequenced in a study of blood T cell repertoires in COVID-19. Profiling relied on immunoSEQ multiplex PCR, and the TCRdb table lists in-frame clones only, not all of them. This table holds 300,000 or so clones, around 90% found once. Sequenced: peripheral blood. Every receptor here comes from a woman aged 30 to 39 with COVID-19, enrolled during active disease.

This rearrangement joins TRBV5-6 to TRBJ2-1; maybe TRBD1 (6 bases). Germline V gene lookup returns CDR1 SGHDT and CDR2 YYEEEE. V gave up 4 bases and J gave up 4 bases, with 18 bases separating them. The CDR3 is 16 residues long. CDR3 sequence reads: CASSPGRGNKYNEQFF. The CDR3 bases are TGTGCCAGCAGCCCGGGCAGGGGTAATAAGTACAATGAGCAGTTCTTC.

This sequence joins TRBV27 and TRBJ2-1; TRBD2 agrees at 13 bases. Germline V gives CDR1 MNHEY, CDR2 SMNVEV (reference sequence). J gave up 4 bases and V 0 bases, and 9 bases lay outside the gene matches. CDR3 length: 19 amino acids. This CDR3 reads CASSLSGLAGSLPYNEQFF. The DNA of the CDR3 is TGTGCCAGCAGTTTATCGGGACTAGCGGGAAGTTTGCCTTACAATGAGCAGTTCTTC.

The chain carries TRBV7-8 and TRBJ1-4, with a possible D match to TRBD1 (6 bases). Per germline, CDR1 SGHVS and CDR2 FQNEAQ. This CDR3 has 15 residues. With 6 bases removed from V and 4 bases from J, the gap between germline ends came to 15 bases. The CDR3 coding sequence is TGTGCCAGCAGTCAGATGGGACATCATAATGAAAAACTGTTTTTT. Protein: CASSQMGHHNEKLFF.

This chain uses TRBV15 with TRBJ2-2; 9 bases align to TRBD2. Germline V CDR1 and CDR2: LNHNV, YYDKDF (reference sequence). With V trimmed by 1 base and J by 4 bases, 1 base remained unmatched. The CDR3 spans 15 residues. CDR3 DNA sequence: TGTGCCACCAGCAGAGGACTAGCGGCCACCGGGGAGCTGTTTTTT. Its protein is CATSRGLAATGELFF. The full variable domain, in which reference TRBV15 and TRBJ2-2 provide the parts outside the CDR3, is DAMVIQNPRYQVTQFGKPVTLSCSQTLNHNVMYWYQQKSSQAPKLLFHYYDKDFNNEADTPDNFQSRRPNTSFCFLDIRSPGLGDTAMYLCATSRGLAATGELFFGEGSRLTVL.

A single count supports this clone. The rearrangement uses TRBV15 and TRBJ1-1; 7 bases match TRBD1. This CDR3 has 16 residues. J lost 1 base, V lost 1 base, and 6 bases had no gene match. The V gene's germline CDR1 is LNHNV and CDR2 YYDKDF (reference sequence). CDR3 sequence: CATSRASTGPNTEAFF. The DNA of the CDR3 is TGTGCCACCAGCAGAGCCTCGACAGGGCCGAACACTGAAGCTTTCTTT.

In this sample, this clone turned up a few times. This chain links TRBV10-2 with TRBJ2-1; 7 positions agree with TRBD2. Germline CDR1 is WSHSY and CDR2 is SAAADI. J lost 6 bases, V lost 0 bases, and 2 bases had no gene match. The CDR3 sequence is 14 residues long. The CDR3 spells CASSESGGGNEQFF. As DNA, the CDR3 is TGCGCCAGCAGTGAGTCCGGCGGGGGCAATGAGCAGTTCTTC.

V is TRBV15 and J is TRBJ1-2; 7 nucleotides line up with TRBD1. The trim removed 0 bases at V and 5 bases at J, leaving 12 bases unmatched. Germline V gene sequence: CDR1 LNHNV, CDR2 YYDKDF (reference sequence). The CDR3 spans 17 residues. The CDR3 nucleotides are TGTGCCACCAGCAGAGATCGGGGGACAGCTTCAACATATGGCTACACCTTC. Residues: CATSRDRGTASTYGYTF.

The chain recombines TRBV7-3 with TRBJ2-2, with 8 bases matching TRBD2. The length of the CDR3 is 15 residues. Germline assignment: CDR1 SGHTA and CDR2 FQGTGA. V was clipped by 3 bases and J by 3 bases; unmatched bases: 3. CDR3 DNA: TGTGCCAGCAGCTTGGCGGGAGGTCACACCGGGGAGCTGTTTTTT. This codes for CASSLAGGHTGELFF.

The V and J genes are TRBV29-1 and TRBJ2-1, with TRBD2 as a possible D gene (6 bases). Trimming took 7 bases from V and 12 from J, leaving 25 bases between them. This CDR3 is 14 amino acids long. The V gene's germline CDR1 is SQVTM and CDR2 ANQGSEA. The chain's CDR3 is CSGTGTASNAGQFF. CDR3 nucleotides: TGCAGCGGGACCGGGACTGCCTCGAATGCCGGGCAGTTCTTC.